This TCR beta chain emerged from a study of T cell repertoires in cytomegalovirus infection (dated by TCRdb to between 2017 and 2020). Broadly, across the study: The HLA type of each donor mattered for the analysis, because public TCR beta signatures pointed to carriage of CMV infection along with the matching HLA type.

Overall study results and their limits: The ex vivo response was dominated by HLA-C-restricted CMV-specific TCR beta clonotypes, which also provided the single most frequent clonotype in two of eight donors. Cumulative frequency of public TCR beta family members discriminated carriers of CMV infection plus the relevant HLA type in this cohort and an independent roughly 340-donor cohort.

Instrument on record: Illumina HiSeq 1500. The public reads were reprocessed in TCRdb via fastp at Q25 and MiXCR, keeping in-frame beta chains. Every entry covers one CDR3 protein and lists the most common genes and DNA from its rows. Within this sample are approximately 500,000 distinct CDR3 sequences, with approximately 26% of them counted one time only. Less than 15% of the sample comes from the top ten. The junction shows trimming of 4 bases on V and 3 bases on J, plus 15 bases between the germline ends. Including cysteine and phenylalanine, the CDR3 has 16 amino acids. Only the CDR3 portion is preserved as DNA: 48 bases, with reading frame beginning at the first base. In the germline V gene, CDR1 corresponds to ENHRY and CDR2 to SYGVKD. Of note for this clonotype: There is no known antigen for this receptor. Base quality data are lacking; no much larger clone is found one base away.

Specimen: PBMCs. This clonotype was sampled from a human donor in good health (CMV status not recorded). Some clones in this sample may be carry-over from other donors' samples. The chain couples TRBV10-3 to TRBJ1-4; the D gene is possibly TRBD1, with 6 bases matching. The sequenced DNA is TGTGCCATCAGTGCGATAAAACAGGGACCTAATGAAAAACTGTTTTTT. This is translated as CAISAIKQGPNEKLFF.